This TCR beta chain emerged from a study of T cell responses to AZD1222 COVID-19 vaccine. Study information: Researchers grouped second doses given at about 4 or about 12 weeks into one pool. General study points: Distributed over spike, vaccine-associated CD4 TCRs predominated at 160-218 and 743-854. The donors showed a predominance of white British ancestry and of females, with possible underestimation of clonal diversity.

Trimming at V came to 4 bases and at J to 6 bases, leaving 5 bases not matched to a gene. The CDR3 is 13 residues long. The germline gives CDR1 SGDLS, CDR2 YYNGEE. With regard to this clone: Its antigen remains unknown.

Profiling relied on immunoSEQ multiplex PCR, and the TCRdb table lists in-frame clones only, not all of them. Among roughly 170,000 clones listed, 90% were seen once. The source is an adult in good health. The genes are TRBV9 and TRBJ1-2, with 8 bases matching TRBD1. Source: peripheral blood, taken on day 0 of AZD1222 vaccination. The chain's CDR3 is CASSQTGVDGYTF. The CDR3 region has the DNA TGTGCCAGCAGCCAGACAGGGGTCGATGGCTACACCTTC. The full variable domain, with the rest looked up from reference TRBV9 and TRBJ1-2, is DSGVTQTPKHLITATGQRVTLRCSPRSGDLSVYWYQQSLDQGLQFLIQYYNGEERAKGNILERFSAQQFPDLHSELNLSSLELGDSALYFCASSQTGVDGYTFGSGTRLTVV.